This T cell receptor beta chain was sequenced for a study of T cell clonotyping in hematopoietic cell transplantation. Overall study findings and caveats: No sorting was done, leaving CD4 and CD8 contributions mixed. Few recipient clonotypes overlapped donors; over 97% were de novo at given depth. Graft donor and pretransplant recipient Inverse Simpson Index values predicted broader posttransplant TCR diversity.

Of note for this clone: What it recognizes is unknown.

Using immunoSEQ multiplex PCR, the repertoire was profiled, and TCRdb retains in-frame clones only, with some absent. The sample lists over 10,000 clones, approximately 80% occurring once. The CDR3 extends over 13 amino acids. Germline V gives CDR1 GTSNPN, CDR2 SVGIG (reference sequence). Trimming shortened V by 0 bases and J by 4 bases, and 9 bases separated the two germline ends. The input for sequencing was PBMCs, taken 100 days after allogeneic stem cell transplant. The rearrangement links TRBV30 to TRBJ1-1; D is ambiguous. This TCR was sampled from a female patient in her forties who had an allogeneic stem cell transplant from a related donor, so T cells may come from the graft donor. Some clones in this sample may be carry-over from other donors' samples. CDR3 sequence: CAWSVGSGTEAFF. The CDR3 DNA follows: TGTGCCTGGAGTGTGGGATCGGGCACTGAAGCTTTCTTT.